The source of this TCR beta chain is a study of blood T cell repertoires in COVID-19. The overall study: Material from acute and convalescent COVID-19 was sourced from the United States, Italy and Spain. T cells, B-cell-depleted T cells, or PBMCs provided the cDNA or gDNA that served as material.

Authors' analysis steps: Amplification from reference gene primers served as the basis for estimated nucleated cell counts. Some clones are missing from TCRdb's copy, which holds only in-frame ones; the method was immunoSEQ multiplex PCR. V and J calls and clone size follow that table, whereas D and trimming were derived from the DNA. The data contain 100,000 to 120,000 clones, around 90% of them seen just once; the ten biggest clones take up 2% to 2.5%. Germline lookup yields CDR1 LNHDA and CDR2 SQIVND (reference sequence). Trimming removed 8 bases from V and 5 bases from J; junction bases left unmatched: 8. CDR3 length: 14 amino acids.

The specimen was peripheral blood. The receptor comes from a human donor in a cohort sampled during active COVID-19. The rearrangement joins TRBV19 to TRBJ1-5, with 8 bases aligning to TRBD1. The CDR3 DNA reads TGTGCCAGTGGGGACAGGCAAACCTATCAGCCCCAGCATTTT. It encodes CASGDRQTYQPQHF.